This T cell receptor beta chain was sequenced during a study of T cell repertoires in cytomegalovirus infection. Across the study: Indications of both CMV infection and matching HLA type were provided by public TCR beta signatures. General study results and limits: HLA-C-restricted TCR beta clonotypes specific for CMV led the ex vivo response. Pooled public TCR beta family frequency picked out CMV carriers with the relevant HLA.

The CDR3 is 16 amino acids. V trimming: 4 bases; J trimming: 4 bases; junction bases outside the gene matches: 10. Germline CDR1 and CDR2: MNHEY and SMNVEV (reference sequence). TCRdb reprocessed the reads via MiXCR and lists one record per CDR3 protein. Of about 140,000 distinct CDR3 sequences in the sample, about 6.5% are singletons; the top ten hold under 20%. There are a few counts of this clonotype. The antigen is unknown. Sequencing used PBMCs. The V call is TRBV27, the J call TRBJ2-1; 7 nucleotides match TRBD1. The receptor was derived from a human donor in good health (CMV status not recorded). Some clones in this sample may be carry-over from other donors' samples. The CDR3 protein is CASSSPGQVGYNEQFF. The CDR3 DNA reads TGTGCCAGCAGTTCCCCTGGACAGGTGGGGTACAATGAGCAGTTCTTC.